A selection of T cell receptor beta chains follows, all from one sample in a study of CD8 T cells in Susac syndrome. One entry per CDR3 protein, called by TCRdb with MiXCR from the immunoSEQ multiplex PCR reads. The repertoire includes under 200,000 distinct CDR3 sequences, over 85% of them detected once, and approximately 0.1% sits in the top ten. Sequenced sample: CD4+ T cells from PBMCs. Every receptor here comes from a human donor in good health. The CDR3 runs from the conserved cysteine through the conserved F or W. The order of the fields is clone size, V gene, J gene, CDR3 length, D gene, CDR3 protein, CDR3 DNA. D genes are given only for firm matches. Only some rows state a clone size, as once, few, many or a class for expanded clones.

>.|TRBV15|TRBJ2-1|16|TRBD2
CATSRERLAGYNEQFF
TGTGCCACCAGCAGAGAAAGGCTAGCGGGGTACAATGAGCAGTTCTTC
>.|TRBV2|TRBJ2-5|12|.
CASLRQAETQYF
TGTGCCAGTTTGAGACAGGCGGAGACCCAGTACTTC
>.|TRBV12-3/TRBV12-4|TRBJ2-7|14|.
CASSLLGRGNEQYF
TGTGCCAGCAGTTTACTGGGCAGGGGTAACGAGCAGTACTTC
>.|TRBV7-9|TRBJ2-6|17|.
CASSSEQGHSGANVLTF
TGTGCCAGCAGCTCGGAGCAGGGACACTCTGGGGCCAACGTCCTGACTTTC
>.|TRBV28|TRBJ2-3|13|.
CASKEQPGDTQYF
TGTGCCAGCAAAGAACAGCCAGGGGATACGCAGTATTTT
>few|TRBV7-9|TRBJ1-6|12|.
CASSFRDSPLHF
TGTGCCAGCAGCTTTCGCGACTCACCCCTCCACTTT
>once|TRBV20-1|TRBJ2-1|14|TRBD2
CSARVPRGLDEQFF
TGCAGTGCTAGAGTGCCTAGAGGACTAGATGAGCAGTTCTTC
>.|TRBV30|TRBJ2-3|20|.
CAWSDGGGLGPGTSTDTQYF
TGTGCCTGGAGTGACGGGGGAGGACTCGGCCCAGGAACTAGCACAGATACGCAGTATTTT
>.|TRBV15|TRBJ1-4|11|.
CATSKDEKLFF
TGTGCCACCAGTAAGGATGAAAAACTGTTTTTT
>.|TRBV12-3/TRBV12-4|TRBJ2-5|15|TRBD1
CASRAGQGASETQYF
TGTGCCAGCAGGGCCGGACAGGGGGCATCTGAGACCCAGTACTTC
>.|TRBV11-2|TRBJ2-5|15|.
CASSAGQMDGETQYF
TGTGCCAGCAGCGCCGGACAGATGGATGGAGAGACCCAGTACTTC
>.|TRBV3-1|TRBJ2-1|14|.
CASSQRAWTNEQFF
TGTGCCAGCAGCCAAAGGGCATGGACCAATGAGCAGTTCTTC
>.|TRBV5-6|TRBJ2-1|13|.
CASSLEEYNEQFF
TGTGCCAGCAGCTTGGAAGAATACAATGAGCAGTTCTTC
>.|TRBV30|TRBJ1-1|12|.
CAWDNSPTEAFF
TGTGCCTGGGACAATTCGCCCACTGAAGCTTTCTTT
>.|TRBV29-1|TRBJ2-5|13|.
CSVEGGTQETQYF
TGCAGCGTTGAAGGCGGGACCCAAGAGACCCAGTACTTC
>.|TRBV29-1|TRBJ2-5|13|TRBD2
CSVAPAGGQTQYF
TGCAGCGTTGCCCCAGCGGGAGGACAGACCCAGTACTTC
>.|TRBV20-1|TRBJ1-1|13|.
CSGTSRVDTEAFF
TGCAGTGGGACAAGTCGGGTTGACACTGAAGCTTTCTTT
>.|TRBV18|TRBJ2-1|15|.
CASSPPGRAKDEQSF
TGTGCCAGCTCACCACCTGGGCGGGCTAAGGATGAGCAGTCCTTC
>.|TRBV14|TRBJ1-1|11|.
CASSQGFEAFF
TGTGCCAGCAGCCAGGGATTTGAAGCTTTCTTT
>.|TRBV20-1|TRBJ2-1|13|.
CSAVYGRSDEQFF
TGCAGTGCTGTCTATGGAAGGAGCGATGAGCAGTTCTTC
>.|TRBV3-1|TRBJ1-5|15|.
CASSQGVQQGQPQHF
TGTGCCAGCAGCCAAGGAGTACAGCAGGGTCAGCCCCAGCATTTT
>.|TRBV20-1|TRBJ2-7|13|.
CSALLPISYEQYF
TGCAGTGCTCTCCTCCCCATCTCCTACGAGCAGTACTTC
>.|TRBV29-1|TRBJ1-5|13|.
CSVTGLSNQPQHF
TGCAGCGTTACAGGCCTTAGCAATCAGCCCCAGCATTTT
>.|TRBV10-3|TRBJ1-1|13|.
CAISEDARAEAFF
TGTGCCATCAGTGAGGATGCCCGCGCTGAAGCTTTCTTT
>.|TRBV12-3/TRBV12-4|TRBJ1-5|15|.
CASSQQGTSNQPQHF
TGTGCCAGCAGCCAACAGGGTACGAGCAATCAGCCCCAGCATTTT
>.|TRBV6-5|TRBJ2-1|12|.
CASSYSIRKQFF
TGTGCCAGCAGTTACTCGATCCGAAAGCAGTTCTTC
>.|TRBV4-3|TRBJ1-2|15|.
CASSQDSWQGDGYTF
TGCGCCAGCAGCCAAGATAGTTGGCAGGGCGATGGCTACACCTTC
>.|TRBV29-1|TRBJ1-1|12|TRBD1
CSGRQGATEAFF
TGCAGCGGGCGACAGGGGGCCACTGAAGCTTTCTTT
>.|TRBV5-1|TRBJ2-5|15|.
CASSSTGTGQETQYF
TGCGCCAGCAGCTCCACGGGGACTGGCCAAGAGACCCAGTACTTC
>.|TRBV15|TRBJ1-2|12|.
CATSRDLHGYTF
TGTGCCACCAGCAGAGATCTCCATGGCTACACCTTC
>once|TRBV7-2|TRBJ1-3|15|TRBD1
CASRQGTGGRNTIYF
TGTGCCAGCAGACAAGGGACAGGCGGGCGAAACACCATATATTTT
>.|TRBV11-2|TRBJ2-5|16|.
CASSFSGQKSQETQYF
TGTGCCAGCAGCTTTTCCGGACAGAAATCTCAAGAGACCCAGTACTTC
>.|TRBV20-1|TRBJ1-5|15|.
CSARDPWDSNQPQHF
TGCAGTGCTAGAGATCCTTGGGATAGCAATCAGCCCCAGCATTTT
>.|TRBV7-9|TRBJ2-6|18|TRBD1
CASSSRTGGRSGANVLTF
TGTGCCAGCAGCTCCAGGACAGGGGGCCGCTCTGGGGCCAACGTCCTGACTTTC
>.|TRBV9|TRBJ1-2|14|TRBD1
CASSAWDSPYGYTF
TGTGCCAGCAGCGCCTGGGACAGCCCCTATGGCTACACCTTC
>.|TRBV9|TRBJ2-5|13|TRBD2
CASSVGLAETQYF
TGTGCCAGCAGCGTAGGACTAGCGGAGACCCAGTACTTC
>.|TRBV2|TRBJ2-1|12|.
CAARGQHNEQFF
TGTGCCGCTCGAGGACAGCACAATGAGCAGTTCTTC
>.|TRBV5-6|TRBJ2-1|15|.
CASSPTQLEYNEQFF
TGTGCCAGCAGCCCTACCCAATTAGAGTACAATGAGCAGTTCTTC
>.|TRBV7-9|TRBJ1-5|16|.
CASSLLVGDSNQPQHF
TGTGCCAGCAGCTTACTGGTCGGAGATAGCAATCAGCCCCAGCATTTT
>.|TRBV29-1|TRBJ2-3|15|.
CSVCGGGIITDTQYF
TGCAGCGTTTGTGGTGGGGGAATTATCACAGATACGCAGTATTTT
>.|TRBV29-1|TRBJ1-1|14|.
CSVLSAGWNTEAFF
TGCAGCGTTCTCAGCGCAGGGTGGAACACTGAAGCTTTCTTT
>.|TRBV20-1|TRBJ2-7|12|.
CSAVLVTSEQYF
TGCAGTGCGGTACTAGTAACTAGCGAGCAGTACTTC
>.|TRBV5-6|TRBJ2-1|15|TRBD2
CASSLSASGYNEQFF
TGTGCCAGCAGCTTGTCCGCTAGCGGGTACAATGAGCAGTTCTTC
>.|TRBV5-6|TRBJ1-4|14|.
CASSQRAFNEKLFF
TGTGCCAGCAGCCAACGGGCTTTTAATGAAAAACTGTTTTTT
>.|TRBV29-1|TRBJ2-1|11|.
CSVAEANEQFF
TGCAGCGTCGCGGAAGCCAATGAGCAGTTCTTC
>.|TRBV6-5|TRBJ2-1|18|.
CASSSERRQSATYNEQFF
TGTGCCAGCAGTTCAGAGCGGCGCCAATCCGCGACTTACAATGAGCAGTTCTTC